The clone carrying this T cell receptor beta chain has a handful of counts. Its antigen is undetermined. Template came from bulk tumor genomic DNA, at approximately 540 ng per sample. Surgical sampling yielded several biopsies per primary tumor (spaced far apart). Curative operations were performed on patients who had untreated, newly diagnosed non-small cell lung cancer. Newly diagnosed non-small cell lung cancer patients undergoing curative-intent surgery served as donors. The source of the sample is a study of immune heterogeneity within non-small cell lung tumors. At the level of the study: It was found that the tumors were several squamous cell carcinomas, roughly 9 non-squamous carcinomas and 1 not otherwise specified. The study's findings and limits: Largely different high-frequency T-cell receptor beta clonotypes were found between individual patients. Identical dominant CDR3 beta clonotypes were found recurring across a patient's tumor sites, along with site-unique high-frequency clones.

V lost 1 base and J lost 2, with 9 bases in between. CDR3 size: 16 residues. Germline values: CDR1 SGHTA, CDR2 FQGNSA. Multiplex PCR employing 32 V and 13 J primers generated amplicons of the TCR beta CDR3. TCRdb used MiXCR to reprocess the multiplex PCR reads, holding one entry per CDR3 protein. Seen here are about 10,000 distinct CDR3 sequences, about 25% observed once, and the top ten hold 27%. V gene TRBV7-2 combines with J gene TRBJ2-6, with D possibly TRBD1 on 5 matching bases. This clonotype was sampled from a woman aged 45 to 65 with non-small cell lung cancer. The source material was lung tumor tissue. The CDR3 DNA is TGTGCCAGCAGCTTAGTTGGCAGGGCTGGGGCCAACGTCCTGACTTTC. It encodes CASSLVGRAGANVLTF.